Listed below are T cell receptor beta chains from one sample, sequenced in a study of post-analysis software for immune sequencing data. MiXCR, run by TCRdb on the PCR reads, gives a single entry per CDR3 protein. The table shows hundreds of thousands of distinct CDR3 sequences, with 59% occurring only once. Sequencing input: blood. The receptors were gathered from a girl aged 2 to 10 with multiple sclerosis. Both conserved end residues are part of each CDR3. The order of the fields is D gene, J gene, clone size, V gene, CDR3 protein, CDR3 DNA. The D gene is left open where the match is weak. Size is stated for part of the rows, as once, few or many counts, or as a class when the clone is expanded.

TRBD1 TRBJ2-5 NA TRBV12-3/TRBV12-4 CASSPRQGRGKTQYF TGTGCCAGCAGTCCCCGACAGGGGAGAGGGAAGACCCAGTACTTC
NA TRBJ1-2 once TRBV20-1 CSSPGRGARGYTF TGCAGCAGCCCGGGACGGGGGGCGAGGGGCTACACCTTC
TRBD1 TRBJ2-7 NA TRBV15 CATSRASGQGLSEQYF TGTGCCACCAGCAGAGCCTCCGGACAGGGGTTGTCCGAGCAGTACTTC
TRBD1 TRBJ1-2 few TRBV29-1 CSARQGSNYGYTF TGCAGCGCCAGACAGGGGTCTAACTATGGCTACACCTTC
NA TRBJ1-6 NA TRBV7-9 CASSHGTDGPLHF TGTGCCAGCAGCCATGGGACGGATGGGCCCCTCCACTTT
NA TRBJ2-3 few TRBV12-3/TRBV12-4 CASSLNMYTDTQYF TGTGCCAGCAGTTTGAATATGTACACAGATACGCAGTATTTT
NA TRBJ2-6 NA TRBV20-1 CSAPPRVGANVLTF TGCAGTGCTCCTCCTAGAGTTGGGGCCAACGTCCTGACTTTC
TRBD1 TRBJ2-3 NA TRBV7-9 CASSLSRGLRDTQYF TGTGCCAGCAGCTTGAGCAGGGGGCTTAGAGATACGCAGTATTTT
NA TRBJ2-5 once TRBV5-1 CASSPRSADQETQYF TGCGCCAGCAGCCCACGATCAGCGGACCAAGAGACCCAGTACTTC
NA TRBJ1-3 NA TRBV3-1 CASSQFPRGGGSGNTIYF TGTGCCAGCAGCCAATTCCCCCGGGGCGGCGGCTCTGGAAACACCATATATTTT
TRBD1 TRBJ1-2 NA TRBV7-2 CASSPGQGHGYTF TGTGCCAGCAGCCCGGGACAGGGACATGGCTACACCTTC
TRBD1 TRBJ2-1 NA TRBV29-1 CSTRDRVMVYEQFF TGCAGCACCCGGGACAGGGTAATGGTTTATGAGCAGTTCTTC
NA TRBJ1-2 NA TRBV19 CASREGGYTF TGTGCCAGTAGGGAGGGTGGCTACACCTTC
TRBD1 TRBJ1-1 NA TRBV27 CASFPLGQAPGLGTEAFF TGTGCCAGCTTTCCCTTGGGACAGGCGCCTGGATTAGGCACTGAAGCTTTCTTT
TRBD2 TRBJ2-1 NA TRBV18 CASSPPLAGEVNEQFF TGTGCCAGCTCACCACCCCTAGCGGGAGAGGTCAATGAGCAGTTCTTC
TRBD2 TRBJ2-5 NA TRBV10-3 CAISESRGDAETQYF TGTGCCATCAGTGAGTCCCGGGGGGACGCAGAGACCCAGTACTTC
TRBD2 TRBJ2-7 NA TRBV20-1 CSARGREYYEQYF TGCAGTGCCAGAGGGCGGGAGTACTACGAGCAGTACTTC
NA TRBJ2-1 NA TRBV24-1 CATSDPLVGATYNEQFF TGTGCCACCAGTGACCCGCTAGTGGGCGCGACGTACAATGAGCAGTTCTTC
TRBD1 TRBJ2-1 few TRBV11-2 CASSLQGVGDEQFF TGTGCCAGCAGCTTACAGGGGGTGGGCGATGAGCAGTTCTTC
NA TRBJ2-3 NA TRBV6-5 CASSYRAGDRSTDTQYF TGTGCCAGCAGTTACAGGGCAGGGGACCGGAGCACAGATACGCAGTATTTT
NA TRBJ2-3 NA TRBV6-2/TRBV6-3 CASSYSKGGSTGYF TGTGCCAGCAGTTACTCTAAGGGGGGGTCGACGGGGTATTTT
TRBD1 TRBJ2-7 NA TRBV20-1 CSARDQGAQQYF TGCAGTGCTAGAGATCAGGGGGCGCAGCAGTACTTC
TRBD2 TRBJ2-1 NA TRBV28 CASSLELAGSYNEQFF TGTGCCAGCAGTTTAGAACTAGCGGGCTCCTACAATGAGCAGTTCTTC
TRBD2 TRBJ2-3 NA TRBV9 CASSVAGAGGPADTQYF TGTGCCAGCAGCGTAGCGGGAGCGGGAGGGCCCGCAGATACGCAGTATTTT
NA TRBJ2-1 NA TRBV24-1 CATSGVRNNEQFF TGTGCCACCTCAGGGGTTAGGAACAATGAGCAGTTCTTC
NA TRBJ2-3 NA TRBV6-1 CASSELVGGTDTQYF TGTGCCAGCAGTGAACTAGTGGGAGGCACAGATACGCAGTATTTT
NA TRBJ1-5 NA TRBV10-2 CASSVAGGGQPQHF TGCGCCAGCAGCGTTGCCGGCGGGGGGCAGCCCCAGCATTTT
TRBD1 TRBJ2-7 few TRBV5-1 CASRFRGQGEQYF TGCGCCAGCAGGTTCAGGGGGCAAGGCGAGCAGTACTTC
NA TRBJ2-5 NA TRBV7-9 CASSLDWMVETQYF TGTGCCAGCAGCTTAGACTGGATGGTGGAGACCCAGTACTTC
TRBD2 TRBJ2-1 few TRBV12-3/TRBV12-4 CASRSRTSGFSEQFF TGTGCCAGCAGGTCTCGGACTAGCGGCTTTTCCGAGCAGTTCTTC
NA TRBJ2-7 NA TRBV10-2 CASSEDNFSNEQYF TGCGCCAGCAGCGAGGACAACTTCAGCAACGAGCAGTACTTC
NA TRBJ2-1 few TRBV3-1 CASSRRRSTEQFF TGTGCCAGCAGCCGGAGGAGGTCCACTGAGCAGTTCTTC
TRBD1 TRBJ1-1 NA TRBV15 CATSRTGEDTEAFF TGTGCCACCAGCAGGACAGGGGAGGACACTGAAGCTTTCTTT
NA TRBJ2-5 NA TRBV7-2 CASSPKDPSRETQYF TGTGCCAGCAGCCCTAAGGACCCGTCCCGGGAGACCCAGTACTTC
NA TRBJ2-1 NA TRBV6-5 CASSLWQGNEQFF TGTGCCAGCAGTTTATGGCAGGGCAATGAGCAGTTCTTC
NA TRBJ2-1 NA TRBV3-1 CASSQGGLRDEQFF TGTGCCAGCAGCCAAGGGGGACTCCGCGATGAGCAGTTCTTC
NA TRBJ2-4 NA TRBV5-1 CASSPRTDPGNIQYF TGCGCCAGCAGCCCGAGGACAGACCCAGGGAACATTCAGTACTTC
NA TRBJ1-5 few TRBV30 CAWSVGQFGDQPQHF TGTGCCTGGAGTGTAGGTCAGTTTGGGGATCAGCCCCAGCATTTT
TRBD1 TRBJ2-3 NA TRBV28 CASSLSRPGQGEYTQYF TGTGCCAGCAGTTTATCCCGTCCCGGACAGGGAGAGTATACGCAGTATTTT
NA TRBJ2-7 NA TRBV5-6 CASSLRPAVYEQYF TGTGCCAGCAGCTTGAGACCCGCAGTCTACGAGCAGTACTTC
NA TRBJ1-1 NA TRBV29-1 CSVEAQLNTEAFF TGCAGCGTTGAAGCTCAACTGAACACTGAAGCTTTCTTT
TRBD2 TRBJ2-1 NA TRBV4-2 CASSKEATSGPHEQFF TGTGCCAGCAGCAAAGAGGCGACTAGCGGGCCCCATGAGCAGTTCTTC
TRBD2 TRBJ2-1 NA TRBV12-3/TRBV12-4 CASSLAVLAGSYNEQFF TGTGCCAGCAGTTTAGCGGTCCTAGCGGGATCCTACAATGAGCAGTTCTTC
TRBD1 TRBJ1-2 NA TRBV12-3/TRBV12-4 CASSNRGFAYTF TGTGCCAGCAGTAACAGGGGATTCGCCTACACCTTC
NA TRBJ2-5 NA TRBV2 CASSLHVGETQYF TGTGCCAGCAGCCTCCACGTGGGGGAGACCCAGTACTTC
TRBD2 TRBJ2-1 NA TRBV5-1 CASSPVFLAGGYDNEQFF TGCGCCAGCAGCCCCGTTTTCCTAGCGGGAGGGTACGACAATGAGCAGTTCTTC
TRBD1 TRBJ2-4 NA TRBV7-2 CASSPGDREAKNIQYF TGTGCCAGCAGCCCCGGGGACAGAGAAGCCAAAAACATTCAGTACTTC
TRBD2 TRBJ2-7 NA TRBV10-3 CAISEPMSGENEQYF TGTGCCATCAGTGAACCCATGAGCGGGGAAAACGAGCAGTACTTC
TRBD1 TRBJ2-1 NA TRBV20-1 CSAFNPRQGGRFF TGCAGTGCTTTCAATCCTCGACAGGGGGGGAGGTTCTTC
TRBD2 TRBJ2-3 NA TRBV4-1 CASSQEEPGLAGGGTQYF TGCGCCAGCAGCCAAGAGGAGCCGGGACTAGCGGGAGGGGGTACGCAGTATTTT
TRBD2 TRBJ2-1 few TRBV4-2 CASSQEWSRTRTRDEQFF TGTGCCAGCAGCCAAGAATGGTCCCGGACTAGGACTCGGGATGAGCAGTTCTTC
NA TRBJ2-5 NA TRBV7-9 CASSLVLGLAAETQYF TGTGCCAGCAGCTTAGTTCTGGGTCTGGCGGCGGAGACCCAGTACTTC
TRBD2 TRBJ2-1 NA TRBV20-1 CSVDSGLAYNEQFF TGCAGTGTCGACTCGGGACTAGCGTATAATGAGCAGTTCTTC
TRBD1 TRBJ1-2 NA TRBV5-1 CASSRKGQGINYGYTF TGCGCCAGCAGCAGGAAGGGACAGGGGATCAACTATGGCTACACCTTC
NA TRBJ1-5 NA TRBV27 CASSLNRGNQPQHF TGTGCCAGCAGTTTAAATAGGGGGAATCAGCCCCAGCATTTT
TRBD2 TRBJ2-7 NA TRBV7-9 CASSPRTSGEEQYF TGTGCCAGCAGTCCTCGGACTAGCGGGGAAGAGCAGTACTTC
NA TRBJ1-2 NA TRBV12-3/TRBV12-4 CASRATGRNYGYTF TGTGCCAGCAGGGCGACAGGTCGTAACTATGGCTACACCTTC
NA TRBJ1-1 few TRBV6-1 CASDRNTEAFF TGTGCCAGCGACAGGAACACTGAAGCTTTCTTT
TRBD2 TRBJ2-2 NA TRBV20-1 CSARDGLAGDTGGLFF TGCAGTGCTAGAGATGGACTAGCCGGAGACACCGGGGGGCTGTTTTTT